A single sample gave rise to the 20 T cell receptor beta chains below, sequenced in a study of T cells expressing NK-cell markers. TCRdb re-called the 5' RACE reads and gives one entry per CDR3 protein, without DNA. The sample includes 200,000 to 300,000 distinct CDR3 sequences. Sample: blood T cells: a sorted CD56 or NKG2C T cell subset, CD4+ or CD8+ T cells, or bulk PBMC T cells (not recorded which). These receptors all come from a man between 18 and 35 years old in good health.

The J gene is TRBJ2-1, the V gene TRBV4-3. This CDR3 spans 13 amino acids. Germline CDR1 is LGHNA and CDR2 is YSLEER. The CDR3 spells CASSQELNNEQFF.

The chain carries TRBV10-3 and TRBJ1-2. The CDR3 loop spans 14 amino acids. Germline V gives CDR1 ENHRY, CDR2 SYGVKD. Here the CDR3 reads CAISEAGDDYGYTF.

The genes are TRBV5-1 and TRBJ1-2; checking the TCRdb D call of TRBD1 is not possible without DNA. The V gene's germline CDR1 is SGHRS and CDR2 YFSETQ. CDR3 length: 14 residues. The CDR3 is CASSFRDRGQGYTF.

The gene calls are TRBV6-5 and TRBJ2-7; TCRdb reports TRBD2, a call that lacks DNA to check it against. Germline V lookup: CDR1 MNHEY, CDR2 SVGAGI. The CDR3 extends over 15 amino acids. CDR3 residues: CASSYSLAGDGEQYF.

The chain uses TRBV28 and TRBJ2-5; the TRBD2 assignment by TCRdb is unverifiable without DNA. This CDR3 comprises 19 residues. The germline CDR1 and CDR2 sequences are MDHEN and SYDVKM. The CDR3 is CASSGAVGLAGGRQETQYF. The whole variable domain, filled in from reference TRBV28 and TRBJ2-5, reads DVKVTQSSRYLVKRTGEKVFLECVQDMDHENMFWYRQDPGLGLRLIYFSYDVKMKEKGDIPEGYSVSREKKERFSLILESASTNQTSMYLCASSGAVGLAGGRQETQYFGPGTRLLVL.

CDR3 loop: CASSQSKQPWGYTF. The chain carries TRBV23-1 and TRBJ1-2. TRBV23-1 counts as an open reading frame of uncertain function. The CDR3 has 14 residues.

The chain couples TRBV11-2 to TRBJ1-1. This CDR3 has 14 amino acids. The germline gives CDR1 SGHAT, CDR2 FQNNGV. The CDR3 sequence: CASSLTHLDTDAFF.

The genes are TRBV5-6 and TRBJ2-1. The germline CDR1 and CDR2 sequences are SGHDT and YYEEEE. CDR3 length equals 14 residues. CDR3 sequence: CASSPGSVYNEQFF.

The V gene is TRBV28, the J gene TRBJ1-4. This CDR3 is built from 11 residues. Germline loops: CDR1 MDHEN, CDR2 SYDVKM. The CDR3 sequence is CASSLKGKLFF.

This sequence joins TRBV7-6 and TRBJ2-3. Germline loops: CDR1 SGHVS, CDR2 FNYEAQ. The CDR3 has 15 amino acids. This chain's CDR3 is CASSQSFGGTDTQYF. The full variable domain, its missing parts supplied by reference TRBV7-6 and TRBJ2-3, is GAGVSQSPRYKVTKRGQDVALRCDPISGHVSLYWYRQALGQGPEFLTYFNYEAQQDKSGLPNDRFSAERPEGSISTLTIQRTEQRDSAMYRCASSQSFGGTDTQYFGPGTRLTVL.

The chain links TRBV15 to TRBJ2-7; TCRdb's D call of TRBD2 is untestable without DNA. The length of the CDR3 is 15 residues. Germline V lookup: CDR1 LNHNV, CDR2 YYDKDF (reference sequence). CDR3 protein: CATSREGLGSGEQYF.

This chain connects TRBV12-3 or TRBV12-4 to TRBJ2-1; TCRdb proposes TRBD2, but this gene call is untestable without DNA. The CDR3 is made up of 14 amino acids. This chain's CDR3 is CASSFDLAGDEQFF.

The chain joins TRBV6-2 or TRBV6-3 to TRBJ2-1. Germline V gene data show CDR1 as MNHEY and CDR2 as SVGEGT. The CDR3 loop spans 12 amino acids. CDR3 sequence reads: CASSYPDQRRFF.

The chain has TRBV20-1 and TRBJ1-1; no DNA is available, so the TRBD1 call from TCRdb remains unchecked. The CDR3 consists of 13 residues. Germline CDR1 and CDR2: DFQATT and SNEGSKA (reference sequence). The CDR3 reads CSARGQVNTEAFF.

The chain joins TRBV24-1 to TRBJ1-1; absent DNA, TCRdb's TRBD1 call cannot be checked. The CDR3 sequence is 14 residues long. Germline CDR1 and CDR2: KGHDR and SFDVKD. CDR3 loop: CATSDPGQGARAFF.

The chain has TRBV21-1 and TRBJ2-5; TCRdb designates TRBD1, a call that cannot be tested without DNA. TRBV21-1 corresponds to a pseudogene. The CDR3 loop spans 15 amino acids. CDR3: CASTTPGQGASTQYF.

The chain uses TRBV12-5 and TRBJ2-2; TCRdb indicates TRBD1, and absent DNA this call remains unverified. The CDR3 loop spans 14 amino acids. Germline CDR1 is LGHNT and CDR2 is FRNRAP. The CDR3 region is CASGLAAGIGELFF. The full variable domain, rest sourced from reference TRBV12-5 and TRBJ2-2, is DARVTQTPRHKVTEMGQEVTMRCQPILGHNTVFWYRQTMMQGLELLAYFRNRAPLDDSGMPKDRFSAEMPDATLATLKIQPSEPRDSAVYFCASGLAAGIGELFFGEGSRLTVL.

This chain uses TRBV20-1 with TRBJ2-1; the TCRdb D gene call, TRBD2, has no DNA to confirm it. Germline CDR1 reads DFQATT; CDR2 reads SNEGSKA (reference sequence). This CDR3 is built from 19 residues. This CDR3 reads CSAPSAPRLTSGSWNEQFF.

The chain combines TRBV5-1 with TRBJ1-4. CDR1 is SGHRS, CDR2 YFSETQ, per germline. CDR3 length: 13 amino acids. CDR3 region: CASSLERREKLFF.

This rearrangement joins TRBV24-1 to TRBJ1-2; TCRdb calls TRBD1, which cannot be checked without DNA. The CDR3 contains 14 residues. Germline V gene data show CDR1 as KGHDR and CDR2 as SFDVKD. The CDR3 loop reads CATSDLHVPYGYTF.